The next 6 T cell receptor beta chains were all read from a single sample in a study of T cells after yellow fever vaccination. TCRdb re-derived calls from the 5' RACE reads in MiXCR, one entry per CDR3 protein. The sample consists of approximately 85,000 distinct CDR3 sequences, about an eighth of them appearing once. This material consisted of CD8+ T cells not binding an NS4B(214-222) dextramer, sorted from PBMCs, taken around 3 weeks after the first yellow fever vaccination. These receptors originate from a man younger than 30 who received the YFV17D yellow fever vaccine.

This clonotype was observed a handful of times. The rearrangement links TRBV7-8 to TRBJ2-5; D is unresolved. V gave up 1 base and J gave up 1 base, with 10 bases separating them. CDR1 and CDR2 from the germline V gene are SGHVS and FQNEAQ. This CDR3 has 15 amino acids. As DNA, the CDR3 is TGTGCCAGCAGCTTAGGAGAGTCCCCCCAAGAGACCCAGTACTTC. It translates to CASSLGESPQETQYF.

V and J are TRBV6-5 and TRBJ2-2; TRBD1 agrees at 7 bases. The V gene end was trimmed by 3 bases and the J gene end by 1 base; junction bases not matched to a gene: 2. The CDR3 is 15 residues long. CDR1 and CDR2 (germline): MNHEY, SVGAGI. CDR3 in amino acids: CASSYNRGNTGELFF. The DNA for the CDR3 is TGTGCCAGCAGTTATAACAGGGGGAACACCGGGGAGCTGTTTTTT.

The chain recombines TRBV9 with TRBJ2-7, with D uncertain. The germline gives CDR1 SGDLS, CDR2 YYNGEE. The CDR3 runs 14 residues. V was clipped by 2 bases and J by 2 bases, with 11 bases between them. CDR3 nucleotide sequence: TGTGCCAGCAGCGTTGGCAGGTTCACCTACGAGCAGTACTTC. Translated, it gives CASSVGRFTYEQYF. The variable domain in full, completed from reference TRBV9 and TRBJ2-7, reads DSGVTQTPKHLITATGQRVTLRCSPRSGDLSVYWYQQSLDQGLQFLIQYYNGEERAKGNILERFSAQQFPDLHSELNLSSLELGDSALYFCASSVGRFTYEQYFGPGTRLTVT.

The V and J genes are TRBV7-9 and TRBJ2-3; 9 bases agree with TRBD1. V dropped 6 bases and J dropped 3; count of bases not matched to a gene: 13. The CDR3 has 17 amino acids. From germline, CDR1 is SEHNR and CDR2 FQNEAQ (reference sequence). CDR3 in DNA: TGTGCCAGCAGTTCCGGCAAAGGACAGGGGCTAACAGATACGCAGTATTTT. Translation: CASSSGKGQGLTDTQYF.

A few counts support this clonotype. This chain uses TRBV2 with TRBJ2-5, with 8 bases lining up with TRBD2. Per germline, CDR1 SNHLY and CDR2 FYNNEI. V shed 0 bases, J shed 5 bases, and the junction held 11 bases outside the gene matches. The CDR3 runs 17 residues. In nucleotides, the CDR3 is TGTGCCAGCAGTGAAGCTGGGGTAGCGGGGCCTATGGAGACCCAGTACTTC. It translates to CASSEAGVAGPMETQYF.

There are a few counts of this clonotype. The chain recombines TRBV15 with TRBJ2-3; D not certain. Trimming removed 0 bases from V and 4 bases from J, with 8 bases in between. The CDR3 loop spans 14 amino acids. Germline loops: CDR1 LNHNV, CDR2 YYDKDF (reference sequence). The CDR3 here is CATSRDQGSDTQYF. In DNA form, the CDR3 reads TGTGCCACCAGCAGAGATCAAGGCTCAGATACGCAGTATTTT.